This T cell receptor (beta chain) was documented in a study of regulatory T cells in long-lasting Graves disease. Overall study context: The criterion for persistent Graves' disease was over 5 years of antithyroid drugs with positive TSH receptor antibodies. Study-wide results and caveats: The study found lower TCR diversity in persistent Graves' patients than in newly diagnosed ones.

Time point meaning: persistent/refractory GD, antithyroid drugs over 5 years with positive TRAb. There was RNA extracted from PBMCs, and the TCR library was made from it. In each case, Graves' disease was diagnosed per American Thyroid Association guidelines. Patients of an endocrinology department in Xi'an, China, were included. Germline loops: CDR1 SGHAT, CDR2 FQNNGV. The CDR3 extends over 14 amino acids. Trimming removed 2 bases from V and 6 bases from J; junction bases left unmatched: 3. This clonotype was observed at least ten times. Its specificity is not known. In building TCR beta libraries, iRepertoire HTBI primers were used together with Arm-PCR of CDR3 regions. TCRdb recomputed calls from the multiplex PCR reads with MiXCR, one row per CDR3 protein. Of roughly 400,000 distinct CDR3 sequences listed, around 20% were seen once; the top ten hold over 11%.

This receptor was identified in a female donor with Graves disease. The chain employs TRBV11-2 and TRBJ2-2; 7 bases align to TRBD2. Sequencing was performed on peripheral blood mononuclear cells (PBMCs), taken when the disease was refractory, from a patient treated with antithyroid drugs. CDR3 DNA: TGTGCCAGCAGCTTATGGCGGGAGTCCGGGGAGCTGTTTTTT. Protein sequence: CASSLWRESGELFF.